This section outlines one T cell receptor beta chain sequence together with its context. The source of the sample is a study of cytomegalovirus exposure and HLA in healthy donors. PCR amplification relied on 60 Vbeta primers (plus 13 Jbeta primers). Profiling relied on immunoSEQ multiplex PCR, and the TCRdb table lists in-frame clones only, not all of them. The sample holds about 140,000 clones, over 60% seen once. This CDR3 is built from 13 residues. With 5 bases removed from V and 7 bases from J, the gap between germline ends came to 14 bases. CDR1 is SGHDN, CDR2 FVKESK, per germline. Sequencing used PBMCs. The V and J genes are TRBV14 and TRBJ2-5; maybe TRBD1 (6 bases). The clonotype comes from a male donor in good health and CMV-seropositive. The CDR3 sequence: CASSLGASGTQYF. The CDR3 DNA follows: TGTGCCAGCAGCTTGGGGGCTTCTGGGACCCAGTACTTC.